The sequence of this T cell receptor (beta chain) was determined in a study of shared clonotypes between healthy human individuals. This clone showed up just once. Sequencing was performed with immunoSEQ multiplex PCR; in TCRdb, only in-frame clones are kept and a portion is missing. The profile covers hundreds of thousands of clones, with 95% to 98% appearing a single time and 0.057% taken by the ten largest. The sequence came from a woman in her twenties or thirties in good health. The material sequenced was naive CD4+ T cells sorted from blood. As to subset: CD45RA+ positively selected.

CDR3 amino acids: CASSLTLGGYWTEAFF. CDR3 sequence (DNA): TGCGCCAGCAGCTTGACCCTTGGGGGCTACTGGACTGAAGCTTTCTTT. The chain couples TRBV5-1 to TRBJ1-1, with a weak D call TRBD1 (6 bases). The germline CDR1 and CDR2 sequences are SGHRS and YFSETQ. The CDR3 is made up of 16 amino acids. V lost 1 base to trimming and J lost 5 bases, with 18 bases between them.